This TCR beta chain derives from a study of blood T cells in healthy people across ages (dated by TCRdb to between 2014 and 2016). The study in broad terms: In model experiments, roughly one uniquely barcoded TCR beta cDNA molecule per two T cells was captured by template switching. The study measured age-related changes in TCR beta repertoire diversity using deep sequencing normalized with unique cDNA molecular identifiers. For two donors (one aged 18 to 30 and one aged 80 or older), the study analyzed two additional independent replicas of 1 million unique cDNA reads from the same blood draw. Four age groups were formed from the donors: young (average approximately 17 years), middle-aged (around 40), aged (62) and long-lived (about 80). To avoid experimental bias, donors of different ages were distributed randomly across sequencing lanes.

The donors were under 40 Caucasian individuals from Russia, aged roughly 6 to 100 years, who were systemically healthy. Around 9.8 milliliters of peripheral blood were collected from each donor into EDTA-treated Vacutainer tubes. Ficoll-Paque density-gradient centrifugation was used to isolate PBMCs, with at least 7 million per sample. Total RNA, at least 6 micrograms per sample, was extracted from PBMCs with Trizol reagent. For every donor, an aliquot of PBMCs went through flow cytometry to measure the percentages of naive CD45RAhigh/CD27high T cells. Libraries were prepared through 5' RACE. Data came from an Illumina HiSeq 2500. A second PCR of about 6 to 11 cycles was run with a J-beta primer mix and a sample-barcoded 5' primer. Each TCR beta cDNA molecule received a unique molecular identifier from a template-switch 5' adaptor carrying 12 random nucleotides. Each sample yielded at least 3 million CDR3-containing paired-end reads. All of the RNA was converted into first-strand cDNA using the Mint cDNA synthesis kit, with a TRBC-specific oligonucleotide serving as the primer. After uracil-DNA glycosylase treatment, a first 18-cycle PCR used universal primers M1SS and BC2_uni_R on all cDNA. In the original analysis: Normalization of each sample was performed by random selection of 1 million high-quality reads, each carrying a distinct molecular identifier. Instead of being binned into consensus sequences, reads that shared molecular identifiers were thrown out. MiTCR, run with a Q25 quality threshold and the strictest error-elimination algorithm, handled CDR3 identification, clonotype clustering and error correction. Lower-bound total TCR beta diversity was estimated with a nonparametric unseen species model using Euler transformation. TCRdb itself trimmed the public reads at Q25 with fastp, ran MiXCR and retained productive beta chains. Records with the same CDR3 protein are collapsed into one entry carrying the most frequent genes and DNA. In this record, the V and J calls reflect TCRdb's handling and not the investigators' own analysis. Counted in this sample were around 1.7 million distinct CDR3 sequences; approximately 28% of them appeared once. The ten largest clones capture less than 9.5% of the sample.

General study outcomes and caveats: Because the CMV infection status of the donors was unknown, age-related changes in expanded clonotypes may potentially have been confounded. As age increased, observed TCR beta diversity per million T cells dropped in a roughly linear way, and a significant reduction was already evident by age about 40. Estimates of total diversity based on one million sequenced T cells were regarded as lower bounds and as underestimates. Observed TCR beta diversity correlated strongly with the percentage of naive T cells measured by flow cytometry. Compared with the aged group, the long-lived group had more naive CD4+ T cells, fewer expanded clones and increased TCR diversity, a pattern suggesting age selection. Conclusive comparison of naive and antigen-experienced compartments was prevented by the profiling of bulk unsorted PBMCs.

From the germline V gene, CDR1 is SGHVS and CDR2 is FQNEAQ. The CDR3, from cysteine to phenylalanine, totals 18 residues. The DNA shown is the 54-base CDR3, in frame from base 1. V loses 6 bases at its end and J loses 3 bases; junction bases beyond the gene matches: 17. Comment on this clonotype: The target of this receptor is not known. Base qualities are not at hand, and no much larger clone is one base apart.

Sequenced sample: blood. The rearrangement joined TRBV7-8 to TRBJ2-7; TRBD1 agrees with 10 junctional bases. The TCR sequence derives from a woman aged 30 to 39 in good health. The CDR3 reads as follows: CASSQRGSRDRGLYEQYF. The nucleotide sequence reads TGTGCCAGCAGTCAAAGGGGGTCCCGGGACAGGGGTCTCTACGAGCAGTACTTC.